The rows below give T cell receptor beta chains drawn from one sample of a study of shared clonotypes between healthy human individuals. Method: immunoSEQ multiplex PCR; TCRdb's copy keeps in-frame clones and lacks some. This table holds around 600,000 clones, 97% found once. The sequenced sample was naive CD4+ T cells sorted from blood. These receptors were obtained from a woman aged 25-40 years in good health. CDR3s include the opening cysteine and the closing phenylalanine or tryptophan.

V	J	CDR3
TRBV29-1	TRBJ1-1	CSVFTGTGITEAFF
TRBV5-1	TRBJ1-6	CASSFARGTDNSPLHF
TRBV13	TRBJ2-7	CASSPGQPAYEQYF
TRBV7-8	TRBJ1-3	CASSVDRGSGNTIYF
TRBV28	TRBJ1-5	CASGGQGSYQPQHF
TRBV6-5	TRBJ2-2	CASSYIGNTGELFF
TRBV4-2	TRBJ2-7	CASSQERGSTYEQYF
TRBV28	TRBJ2-1	CASSLRESEQFF
TRBV7-2	TRBJ2-5	CASSRGQGARQETQYF
TRBV6-1	TRBJ2-5	CASSQQGAQTQYF
TRBV11-2	TRBJ1-5	CASSSQRDQPQHF
TRBV7-9	TRBJ2-3	CASSLGSGALRTDTQYF
TRBV5-1	TRBJ2-1	CASSGLGDRPPYNEQFF
TRBV28	TRBJ2-7	CASSVRLAGGNEQYF
TRBV6-5	TRBJ2-7	CASSYSHRASSYEQYF
TRBV7-2	TRBJ1-5	CASSLEAGRSNQPQHF
TRBV5-4	TRBJ2-4	CASSLKTSGSSKNIQYF
TRBV7-2	TRBJ1-6	CASNYGERNSPLHF
TRBV11-3	TRBJ1-1	CASSLDRQGGAFF
TRBV29-1	TRBJ1-3	CSVRALGSSTNSGNTIYF
TRBV11-1	TRBJ1-2	CASSPGYGYTF
TRBV6-5	TRBJ1-5	CASSYSVGGQPQHF
TRBV5-1	TRBJ2-3	CASSLAGDTDTQYF
TRBV19	TRBJ2-2	CASSIVANTGELFF
TRBV29-1	TRBJ2-1	CSVAYQSSYNEQFF
TRBV2	TRBJ1-4	CASSEMVIYEKLFF
TRBV11-2	TRBJ1-3	CASSLDPGNTIYF
TRBV4-2	TRBJ2-1	CASSLREGSSYNEQFF
TRBV10-3	TRBJ1-5	CAISRSLGTGQPQHF
TRBV2	TRBJ2-7	CASSLHEQYF
TRBV11-2	TRBJ1-2	CASSPDRDYGYTF
TRBV30	TRBJ2-1	CAWSVLRLAGFNEQFF
TRBV28	TRBJ2-3	CASSTPRLAGTDTQYF
TRBV18	TRBJ1-3	CASSPPPRVTGNTIYF
TRBV30	TRBJ1-1	CAWRTGLGTEAFF
TRBV28	TRBJ2-7	CASSSPQAVRWQYF
TRBV2	TRBJ2-6	CASTITDISGANVLTF